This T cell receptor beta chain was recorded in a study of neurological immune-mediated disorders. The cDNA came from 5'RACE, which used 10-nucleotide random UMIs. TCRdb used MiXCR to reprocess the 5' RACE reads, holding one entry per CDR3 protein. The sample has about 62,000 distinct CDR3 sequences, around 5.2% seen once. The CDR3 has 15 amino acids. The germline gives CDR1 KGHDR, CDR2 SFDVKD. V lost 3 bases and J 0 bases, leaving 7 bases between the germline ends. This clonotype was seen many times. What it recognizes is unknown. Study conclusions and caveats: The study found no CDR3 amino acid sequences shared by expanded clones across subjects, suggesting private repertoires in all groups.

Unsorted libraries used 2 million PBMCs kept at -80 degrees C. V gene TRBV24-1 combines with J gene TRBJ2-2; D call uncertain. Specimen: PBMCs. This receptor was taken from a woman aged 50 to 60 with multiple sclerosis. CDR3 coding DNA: TGTGCCACCAGTGATCAGCCGCCGAACACCGGGGAGCTGTTTTTT. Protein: CATSDQPPNTGELFF.